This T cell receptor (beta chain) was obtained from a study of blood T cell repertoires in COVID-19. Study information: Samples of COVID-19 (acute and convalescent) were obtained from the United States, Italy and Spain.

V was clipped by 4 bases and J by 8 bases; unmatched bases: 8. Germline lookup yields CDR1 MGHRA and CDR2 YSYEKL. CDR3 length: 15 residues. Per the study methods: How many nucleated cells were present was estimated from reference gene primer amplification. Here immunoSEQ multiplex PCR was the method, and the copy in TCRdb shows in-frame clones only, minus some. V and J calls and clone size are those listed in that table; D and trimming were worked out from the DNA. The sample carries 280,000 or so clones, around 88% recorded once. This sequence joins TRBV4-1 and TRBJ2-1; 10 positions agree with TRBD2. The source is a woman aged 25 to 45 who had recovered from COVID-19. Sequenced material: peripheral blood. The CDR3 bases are TGCGCCAGCAGCCGAGTCCAGCGGGGGGGCGATGAGCAGTTCTTC. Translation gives CASSRVQRGGDEQFF.